A single sample gave rise to the 3 T cell receptor beta chains below, sequenced in a study of lymphopenia after photon versus proton radiotherapy. TCRdb's copy holds only in-frame clones and misses some; the assay was immunoSEQ multiplex PCR. The sample lists 30,000 to 40,000 clones; about 94% were seen once. Material: peripheral blood, obtained from a patient treated with photon-based radiotherapy. The receptors originated from a man aged 55 to 70 with cholangiocarcinoma.

The chain combines TRBV28 with TRBJ2-3, with 10 bases lining up with TRBD2. The CDR3 loop spans 14 amino acids. Germline lookup yields CDR1 MDHEN and CDR2 SYDVKM. After removal of 8 bases from V and 8 bases from J, the junction contained 10 bases not matched to a gene. CDR3 DNA sequence: TGTGCCAGCCACCCGGGACTAGCGCCAGGTACGCAGTATTTT. Protein sequence: CASHPGLAPGTQYF.

The chain links TRBV7-9 to TRBJ1-2; a weak D match, TRBD1 (6 bases). Trimming left V 6 bases short and J 4 bases short, with 12 bases between. In germline, CDR1 is SEHNR, CDR2 FQNEAQ (reference sequence). The CDR3 loop spans 13 amino acids. The CDR3 coding sequence is TGTGCCAGCAGTTTTACAGGGTTCTATGGCTACACCTTC. This codes for CASSFTGFYGYTF.

The rearrangement uses TRBV11-3 and TRBJ2-1, with TRBD2 identical over 9 bases. The germline V gene encodes CDR1 SGHNT and CDR2 YENEEA. V was pared by 6 bases and J by 4 bases, with 4 bases of the junction left unmatched. The CDR3 is made up of 14 amino acids. CDR3 protein: CASSAGGSYNEQFF. The CDR3 nucleotides read TGTGCCAGCAGTGCGGGAGGGTCTTACAATGAGCAGTTCTTC.